This T cell receptor (beta chain) was sequenced for a study of OX40 agonist ivuxolimab in advanced cancers. Sequencing used immunoSEQ multiplex PCR; TCRdb keeps in-frame clones, though not all of them. The sample carries 50,000 to 60,000 clones, under 90% recorded once. Cycle 7 day 1, cycle 4 day 1, and baseline were the timepoints at which blood was sampled. The CDR3 has 13 amino acids. Germline-derived CDR1 and CDR2 are SGHAT and FQDESV (reference sequence). With 5 bases clipped from V and 6 bases from J, the junction kept 5 bases outside the gene matches. The source is an adult with an advanced solid tumor such as melanoma, head and neck, liver or kidney cancer. The chain combines TRBV11-1 with TRBJ1-1; the match to TRBD1 covers 8 bases. Sequenced material: CD4+ or CD8+ T cells sorted from blood, taken in a trial of the OX40 agonist ivuxolimab. CDR3 coding DNA: TGTGCCAGCAGCATACAGGGGGGCCCTGAAGCTTTCTTT. As protein: CASSIQGGPEAFF.